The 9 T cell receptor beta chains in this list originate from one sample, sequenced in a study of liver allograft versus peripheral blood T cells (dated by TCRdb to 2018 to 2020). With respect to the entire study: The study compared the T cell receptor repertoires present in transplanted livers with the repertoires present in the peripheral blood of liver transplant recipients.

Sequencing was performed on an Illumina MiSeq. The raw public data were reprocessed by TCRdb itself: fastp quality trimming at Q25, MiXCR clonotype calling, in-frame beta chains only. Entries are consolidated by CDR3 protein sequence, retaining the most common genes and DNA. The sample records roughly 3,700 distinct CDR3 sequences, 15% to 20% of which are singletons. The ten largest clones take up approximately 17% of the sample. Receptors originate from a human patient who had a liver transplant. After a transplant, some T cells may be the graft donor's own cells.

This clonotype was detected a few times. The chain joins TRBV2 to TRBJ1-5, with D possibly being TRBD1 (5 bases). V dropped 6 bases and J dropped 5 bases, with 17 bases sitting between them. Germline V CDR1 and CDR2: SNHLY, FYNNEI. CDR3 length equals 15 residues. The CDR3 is CASRSPQGSHQPQHF. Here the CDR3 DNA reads TGTGCCAGCAGATCCCCTCAGGGATCGCATCAGCCCCAGCATTTT.

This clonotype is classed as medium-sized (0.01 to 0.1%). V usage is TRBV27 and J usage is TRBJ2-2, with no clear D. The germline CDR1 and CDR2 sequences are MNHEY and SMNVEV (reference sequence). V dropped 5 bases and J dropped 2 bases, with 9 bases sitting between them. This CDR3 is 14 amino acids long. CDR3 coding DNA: TGTGCCAGCAGTCTAGGGCCAAACACCGGGGAGCTGTTTTTT. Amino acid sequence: CASSLGPNTGELFF.

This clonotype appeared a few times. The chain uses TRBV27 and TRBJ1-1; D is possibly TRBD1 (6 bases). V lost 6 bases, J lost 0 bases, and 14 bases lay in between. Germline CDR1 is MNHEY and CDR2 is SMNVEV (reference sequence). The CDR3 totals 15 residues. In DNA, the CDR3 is TGTGCCAGCAGAAGCGACAGGACCATGAACACTGAAGCTTTCTTT. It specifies CASRSDRTMNTEAFF.

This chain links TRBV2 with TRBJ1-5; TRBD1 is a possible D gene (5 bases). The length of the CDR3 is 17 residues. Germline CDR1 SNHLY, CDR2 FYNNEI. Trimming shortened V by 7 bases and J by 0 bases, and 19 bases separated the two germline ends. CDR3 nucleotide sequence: TGTGCCAGCATCGACAGACCACCCTCCTATAGCAATCAGCCCCAGCATTTT. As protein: CASIDRPPSYSNQPQHF.

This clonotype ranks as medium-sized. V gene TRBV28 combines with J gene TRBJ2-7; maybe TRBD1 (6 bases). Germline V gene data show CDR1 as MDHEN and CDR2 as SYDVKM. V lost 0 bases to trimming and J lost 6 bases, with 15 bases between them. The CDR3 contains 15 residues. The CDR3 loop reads CASSLWAQGSTEQYF. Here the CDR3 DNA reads TGTGCCAGCAGTTTATGGGCCCAGGGGAGTACCGAGCAGTACTTC.

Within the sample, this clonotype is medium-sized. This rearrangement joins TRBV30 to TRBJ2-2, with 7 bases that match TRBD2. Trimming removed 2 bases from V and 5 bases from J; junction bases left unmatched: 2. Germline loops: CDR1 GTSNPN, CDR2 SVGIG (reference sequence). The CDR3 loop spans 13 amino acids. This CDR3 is CAWSWGGTGELFF. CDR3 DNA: TGTGCCTGGAGTTGGGGAGGGACCGGGGAGCTGTTTTTT.

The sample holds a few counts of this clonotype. The CDR3 nucleotides are TGTGCCAGCAGCCAAGTAAGTGACAGGGACTATGGCTACACCTTC. Protein product: CASSQVSDRDYGYTF. The chain couples TRBV3-1 to TRBJ1-2, with 7 bases aligning to TRBD1. The CDR3 is made up of 15 amino acids. Germline trimming cut 1 base from V and 3 bases from J; bases unmatched to any gene: 5. Germline loops: CDR1 LGHDT, CDR2 YNNKEL (reference sequence).

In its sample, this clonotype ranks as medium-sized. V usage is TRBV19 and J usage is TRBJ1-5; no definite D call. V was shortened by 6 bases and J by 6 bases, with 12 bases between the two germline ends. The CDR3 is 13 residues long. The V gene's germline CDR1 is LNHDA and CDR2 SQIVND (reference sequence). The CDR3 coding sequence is TGTGCCAGTAGCCCAGGTGGCCTTCAGCCCCAGCATTTT. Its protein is CASSPGGLQPQHF. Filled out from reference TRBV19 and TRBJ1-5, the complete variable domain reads DGGITQSPKYLFRKEGQNVTLSCEQNLNHDAMYWYRQDPGQGLRLIYYSQIVNDFQKGDIAEGYSVSREKKESFPLTVTSAQKNPTAFYLCASSPGGLQPQHFGDGTRLSIL.

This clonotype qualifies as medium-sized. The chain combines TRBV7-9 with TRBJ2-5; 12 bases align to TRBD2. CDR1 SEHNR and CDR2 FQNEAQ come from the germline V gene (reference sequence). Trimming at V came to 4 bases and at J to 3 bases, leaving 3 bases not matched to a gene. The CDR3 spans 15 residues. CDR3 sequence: CASSSTSGGEETQYF. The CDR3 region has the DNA TGTGCCAGCAGCTCGACTAGCGGGGGCGAAGAGACCCAGTACTTC. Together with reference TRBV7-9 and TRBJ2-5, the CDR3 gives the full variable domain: DTGVSQNPRHKITKRGQNVTFRCDPISEHNRLYWYRQTLGQGPEFLTYFQNEAQLEKSRLLSDRFSAERPKGSFSTLEIQRTEQGDSAMYLCASSSTSGGEETQYFGPGTRLLVL.